This note documents a single TCR beta chain sequence. What it recognizes is unknown. The sample comes from a study of T cell responses to AZD1222 COVID-19 vaccine. Generated by immunoSEQ multiplex PCR, the TCRdb table keeps only in-frame clones and is missing some. The sample consists of 150,000 to 200,000 clones, roughly 90% of them appearing once. Points from the study as a whole: Once two AZD1222 doses were given, Spike-specific TCR breadth and depth went up. Seropositive AZD1222 recipients at baseline numbered only five to seven. The study reported that nearly half of spike-specific TCRs target unmutated variant regions.

CDR3 length: 14 residues. The ends were cut back, 0 bases at V and 8 bases at J, with 12 bases in the middle. The germline V gene encodes CDR1 SGHRS and CDR2 YFSETQ. This chain connects TRBV5-1 to TRBJ2-1; D gene ambiguous. The sequencing used peripheral blood, collected on day 0 of AZD1222 vaccination. This sequence was found in an adult in good health. CDR3 residues: CASSLESPPDEQFF. The CDR3 DNA reads as TGCGCCAGCAGCTTGGAGTCCCCACCGGATGAGCAGTTCTTC.